These T cell receptor beta chains were read from a single sample in a study of memory CD4+ T cells and cytomegalovirus serostatus. TCRdb keeps only in-frame clones here, not all; method: immunoSEQ multiplex PCR. The repertoire holds some 66,000 clones, with 70% to 80% as singletons. Sequencing used memory CD4+ T cells from blood. All receptors come from an adult in good health and CMV-seropositive. CDR3s include the opening cysteine and the closing phenylalanine or tryptophan. D genes are given only for firm matches. Clone size is shown for a subset of rows, as once, few, many or a class of expanded clone.

J	V	size	D	CDR3	DNA
TRBJ1-1	TRBV5-4	.	TRBD1	CASSPTGENPEAFF	TGTGCCAGCAGCCCGACAGGGGAAAACCCTGAAGCTTTCTTT
TRBJ1-1	TRBV27	few	TRBD1	CASSKIGTGGGKAFF	TGTGCCAGCAGTAAGATCGGGACAGGGGGAGGTAAAGCTTTCTTT
TRBJ2-3	TRBV4-2	.	.	CASSQAGRTDTQYF	TGTGCCAGCAGCCAAGCGGGTCGCACAGATACGCAGTATTTT
TRBJ2-3	TRBV27	.	.	CASREEGVAVDTQYF	TGTGCCAGCAGGGAGGAGGGAGTAGCTGTGGATACGCAGTATTTT
TRBJ2-3	TRBV14	once	.	CASSQEGGLRADTQYF	TGTGCCAGCAGCCAAGAGGGGGGACTTCGGGCAGATACGCAGTATTTT
TRBJ1-2	TRBV5-4	few	.	CASSSDGDYGYTF	TGTGCCAGCAGCTCCGACGGGGACTATGGCTACACCTTC
TRBJ1-2	TRBV11-1	.	TRBD1	CASSLQGGLGSYTF	TGTGCCAGCAGCCTACAGGGGGGCCTCGGGAGCTACACCTTC
TRBJ1-2	TRBV14	few	TRBD1	CASSPSGGGYTF	TGTGCCAGCAGCCCCTCAGGGGGTGGCTACACCTTC
TRBJ1-3	TRBV2	.	.	CASSTIGNTIYF	TGTGCCAGCAGTACTATTGGAAACACCATATATTTT
TRBJ2-4	TRBV18	.	TRBD2	CASSRGPGLAGGAKNIQYF	TGTGCCAGCTCCCGTGGGCCGGGACTAGCGGGGGGAGCCAAAAACATTCAGTACTTC
TRBJ2-5	TRBV27	.	.	CASSSSRGSRWQETQYF	TGTGCCAGCAGTTCTAGCCGCGGGTCACGGTGGCAAGAGACCCAGTACTTC
TRBJ1-1	TRBV21-1	.	.	CASSKGRSEGTEAFF	TGTGCCAGCAGCAAAGGCCGGAGCGAGGGGACTGAAGCTTTCTTT
TRBJ2-7	TRBV7-9	.	TRBD2	CASSTHSGGYEQYF	TGTGCCAGCAGCACACATAGCGGGGGCTACGAGCAGTACTTC
TRBJ2-3	TRBV7-2	.	.	CASSLAGERGDTQYF	TGTGCCAGCAGCTTAGCGGGAGAGAGAGGGGATACGCAGTATTTT
TRBJ1-2	TRBV25-1	.	.	CASSEYGAGANYGYTF	TGTGCCAGCAGTGAATACGGAGCAGGGGCTAACTATGGCTACACCTTC
TRBJ1-4	TRBV9	.	.	CASSPKRGGTNEKLFF	TGTGCCAGCAGCCCTAAACGGGGGGGGACTAATGAAAAACTGTTTTTT
TRBJ2-2	TRBV30	.	.	CAWSGTENTGELFF	TGTGCCTGGAGTGGGACGGAGAACACCGGGGAGCTGTTTTTT
TRBJ1-1	TRBV5-1	.	TRBD1	CASSFQGAHTEAFF	TGCGCCAGCAGCTTCCAGGGGGCGCACACTGAAGCTTTCTTT
TRBJ2-3	TRBV19	many	TRBD2	CASRTSGGQADTQYF	TGTGCCAGTAGGACTAGCGGGGGGCAGGCAGATACGCAGTATTTT
TRBJ2-4	TRBV19	.	.	CASSIIPNIQYF	TGTGCCAGTAGTATTATCCCAAACATTCAGTACTTC
TRBJ1-4	TRBV4-1	.	.	CASSHINMGFSTNEKLFF	TGCGCCAGCAGCCATATCAATATGGGGTTTTCAACTAATGAAAAACTGTTTTTT
TRBJ1-2	TRBV28	.	TRBD1	CASSLEGQLKFYGYTF	TGTGCCAGCAGTTTAGAGGGACAGCTTAAATTCTATGGCTACACCTTC
TRBJ2-1	TRBV9	.	TRBD2	CASSVGKREFRNNEQFF	TGTGCCAGCAGCGTAGGGAAGCGGGAGTTTCGTAACAATGAGCAGTTCTTC
TRBJ1-2	TRBV28	.	.	CASRGGGWYGYTF	TGTGCCAGCAGGGGAGGGGGGTGGTATGGCTACACCTTC
TRBJ2-1	TRBV2	.	TRBD2	CASNLLAGGFNEQFF	TGTGCCAGCAACCTACTAGCGGGAGGATTCAATGAGCAGTTCTTC
TRBJ1-2	TRBV5-4	.	.	CASSLGGGSYGYTF	TGTGCCAGCAGCTTGGGAGGGGGTAGCTATGGCTACACCTTC
TRBJ1-1	TRBV27	.	.	CASNPAAEHKAFF	TGTGCCAGTAACCCCGCAGCTGAACACAAAGCTTTCTTT
TRBJ2-5	TRBV5-1	.	TRBD2	CASSPNGGGVQETQYF	TGCGCCAGCAGCCCCAACGGCGGGGGGGTGCAAGAGACCCAGTACTTC
TRBJ1-4	TRBV14	.	.	CASSQAGTSREKLFF	TGTGCCAGCAGCCAAGCCGGGACAAGCCGTGAAAAACTGTTTTTT
TRBJ2-1	TRBV7-6	.	.	CASSPQRFGGGRVKFF	TGTGCCAGCAGCCCCCAGAGGTTCGGGGGCGGCCGGGTGAAGTTCTTC
TRBJ1-1	TRBV7-3	.	TRBD1	CASSLRPRQGEAFF	TGTGCCAGCAGCTTAAGACCGCGACAGGGCGAAGCTTTCTTT
TRBJ2-7	TRBV10-1	.	TRBD2	CASIIAGRDYEQYF	TGCGCCAGCATAATAGCGGGAAGAGACTACGAGCAGTACTTC
TRBJ2-7	TRBV28	.	TRBD1	CASSFEGGLYEQYF	TGTGCCAGCAGTTTTGAAGGGGGCCTGTACGAGCAGTACTTC
TRBJ2-1	TRBV27	few	TRBD2	CASSLSGRQGDEQFF	TGTGCCAGCAGTTTATCCGGGAGGCAGGGTGATGAGCAGTTCTTC
TRBJ2-3	TRBV7-9	.	TRBD1	CASSRTGFSTDTQYF	TGTGCCAGCAGCCGGACAGGGTTTAGCACAGATACGCAGTATTTT
TRBJ2-1	TRBV2	.	.	CASTGNEQFF	TGTGCCAGCACGGGGAATGAGCAGTTCTTC
TRBJ2-7	TRBV11-3	.	.	CASSSADSYEQYF	TGTGCCAGCAGCTCCGCGGACAGCTACGAGCAGTACTTC
TRBJ2-1	TRBV5-1	.	TRBD2	CASSLLKTPTSGAYNEQFF	TGCGCCAGCAGCTTGCTCAAAACCCCGACTAGCGGGGCATACAATGAGCAGTTCTTC
TRBJ1-5	TRBV6-1	few	.	CASSELQGHSNQPQHF	TGTGCCAGCAGTGAACTACAGGGCCATAGCAATCAGCCCCAGCATTTT
TRBJ2-2	TRBV7-8	.	.	CASSSMGQGVITGELFF	TGTGCCAGCAGCTCTATGGGCCAGGGCGTTATTACCGGGGAGCTGTTTTTT
TRBJ1-3	TRBV5-1	.	TRBD1	CASSLTGYGNTIYF	TGCGCCAGCAGCCTGACAGGGTACGGAAACACCATATATTTT
TRBJ2-1	TRBV7-7	few	TRBD2	CASSPEGAGGRNEQFF	TGTGCCAGCAGCCCCGAGGGAGCGGGGGGGCGGAATGAGCAGTTCTTC